Each of the 5 T cell receptor beta chains below was sequenced from the same sample in a study of cytomegalovirus exposure and HLA in healthy donors. Profiling relied on immunoSEQ multiplex PCR, and the TCRdb table lists in-frame clones only, not all of them. The sample lists 150,000 to 200,000 clones, around four fifths occurring once. Material: PBMCs. These receptor sequences come from a man aged 30 to 39 in good health and CMV-seropositive.

The rearrangement links TRBV10-3 to TRBJ2-1; D is ambiguous. Trimming stripped 0 bases from V and 0 bases from J, with 3 bases between. The V gene's germline CDR1 is ENHRY and CDR2 SYGVKD. The CDR3 consists of 14 residues. Here the CDR3 reads CAISESSSYNEQFF. CDR3 nucleotide sequence: TGTGCCATCAGTGAGTCCAGCTCCTACAATGAGCAGTTCTTC.

The genes are TRBV19 and TRBJ1-5; weak D call: TRBD1 (5 bases). Trimming cost V 6 bases and J 5 bases, with 17 bases left between them. CDR1 and CDR2 from the germline V gene are LNHDA and SQIVND (reference sequence). This CDR3 is built from 15 residues. This chain's CDR3 is CASRFSGRGDQPQHF. The CDR3 region has the DNA TGTGCCAGTAGATTCAGCGGGAGGGGTGATCAGCCCCAGCATTTT.

The chain is built from TRBV27 and TRBJ2-5, with 8 positions matching TRBD2. This CDR3 spans 18 amino acids. Germline assignment: CDR1 MNHEY and CDR2 SMNVEV (reference sequence). Germline trimming cut 7 bases from V and 2 bases from J; bases unmatched to any gene: 18. The CDR3 reads CASTLRGSGESLQETQYF. The CDR3 nucleotides read TGTGCCAGCACCCTCCGGGGTAGCGGGGAGAGCCTACAAGAGACCCAGTACTTC.

The genes are TRBV6-1 and TRBJ1-5; 8 bases are a match to TRBD1. There are 14 residues in the CDR3. CDR1 and CDR2 (germline): MNHNS, SASEGT. V shed 10 bases, J shed 5 bases, and the junction held 10 bases outside the gene matches. The CDR3 DNA reads as TGTGCCATCGTTACAGGGGGAGCGGATCAGCCCCAGCATTTT. Protein: CAIVTGGADQPQHF.

This clone was counted a single time. V is TRBV5-6 and J is TRBJ2-1; TRBD2 agrees at 8 bases. Germline V CDR1 and CDR2: SGHDT, YYEEEE. V was pared by 2 bases and J by 7 bases, with 5 bases of the junction left unmatched. This CDR3 spans 14 amino acids. CDR3 bases: TGTGCCAGCAGCTTTGGCGGGGGGCGGAATGAGCAGTTCTTC. It translates to CASSFGGGRNEQFF.